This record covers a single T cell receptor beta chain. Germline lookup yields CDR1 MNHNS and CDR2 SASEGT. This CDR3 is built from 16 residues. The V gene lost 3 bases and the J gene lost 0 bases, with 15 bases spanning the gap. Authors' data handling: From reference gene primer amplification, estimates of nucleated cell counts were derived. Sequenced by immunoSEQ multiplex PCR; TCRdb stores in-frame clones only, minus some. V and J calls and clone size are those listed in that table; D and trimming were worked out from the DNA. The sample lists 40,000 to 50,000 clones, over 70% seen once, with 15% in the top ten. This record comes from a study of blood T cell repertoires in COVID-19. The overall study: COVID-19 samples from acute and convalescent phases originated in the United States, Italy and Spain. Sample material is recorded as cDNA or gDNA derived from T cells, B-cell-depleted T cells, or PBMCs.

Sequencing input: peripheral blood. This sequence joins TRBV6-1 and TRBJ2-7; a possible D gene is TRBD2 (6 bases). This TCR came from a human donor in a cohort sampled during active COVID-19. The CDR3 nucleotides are TGTGCCAGCAGTGAGCGCGGGGAGCCTTCCTCCTACGAGCAGTACTTC. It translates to CASSERGEPSSYEQYF.